A single TCR beta chain is shown here with its context. The CDR3 has 15 amino acids. Germline V lookup: CDR1 SGHDT, CDR2 YYEEEE. Between the trimmed V and J ends, which lost 0 bases and 2 bases, there was a span of 11 bases. The sample originates from a study of blood T cell repertoires in COVID-19. Study-level information: Collection of acute and convalescent COVID-19 samples took place in the United States, Italy and Spain. PBMCs, B-cell-depleted T cells, or T cells were the source of the cDNA or gDNA that made up the material.

Original analysis: Amplification of reference gene primers was used by the study to estimate nucleated cell counts. TCRdb's copy holds only in-frame clones and misses some; the assay was immunoSEQ multiplex PCR. The V and J calls and clone size were taken over from that table, and D and trimming were inferred from the DNA. The sample lists 95,000 to 120,000 clones, about 85% occurring once. The sequence was obtained from a human donor in a cohort sampled during active COVID-19. The sequenced sample was peripheral blood. V gene TRBV5-6 combines with J gene TRBJ1-1; D might be TRBD1 (6 bases). DNA of the CDR3: TGTGCCAGCAGCTTGGTGGGCAGGGGAAACACTGAAGCTTTCTTT. Its translation: CASSLVGRGNTEAFF.